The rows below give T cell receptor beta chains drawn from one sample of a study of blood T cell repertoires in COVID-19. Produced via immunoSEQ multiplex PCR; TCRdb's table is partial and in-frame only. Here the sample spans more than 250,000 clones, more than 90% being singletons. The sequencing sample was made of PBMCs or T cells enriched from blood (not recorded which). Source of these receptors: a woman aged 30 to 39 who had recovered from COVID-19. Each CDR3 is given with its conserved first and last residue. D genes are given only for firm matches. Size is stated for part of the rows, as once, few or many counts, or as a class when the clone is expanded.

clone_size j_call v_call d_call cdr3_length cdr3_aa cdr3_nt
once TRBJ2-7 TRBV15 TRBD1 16 CATSRDAGTGSYEQYF TGTGCCACCAGCAGGGATGCCGGGACAGGCTCCTACGAGCAGTACTTC
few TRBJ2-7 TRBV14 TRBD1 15 CASSHRTGLFYEQYF TGTGCCAGCAGCCACAGGACAGGGCTATTCTACGAGCAGTACTTC
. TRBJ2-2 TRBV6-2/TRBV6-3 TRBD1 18 CASSYSDRGLSDTGELFF TGTGCCAGCAGTTACTCGGACAGGGGGCTTAGTGACACCGGGGAGCTGTTTTTT
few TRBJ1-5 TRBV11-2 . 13 CASSQGSNQPQHF TGTGCCAGCAGCCAGGGTAGCAATCAGCCCCAGCATTTT
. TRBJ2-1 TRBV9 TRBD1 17 CASSSPVGGQGYNEQFF TGTGCCAGCAGCTCTCCCGTAGGGGGACAGGGGTACAATGAGCAGTTCTTC
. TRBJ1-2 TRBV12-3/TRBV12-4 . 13 CASSFSVNYGYTF TGTGCCAGCAGTTTCTCCGTTAACTATGGCTACACCTTC
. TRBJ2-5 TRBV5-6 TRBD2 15 CASSLEGGSGETQYF TGTGCCAGCAGCTTGGAGGGCGGGAGCGGGGAGACCCAGTACTTC
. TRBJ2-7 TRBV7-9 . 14 CASSHAGRSYEQYF TGTGCCAGCAGCCATGCGGGGCGCTCCTACGAGCAGTACTTC
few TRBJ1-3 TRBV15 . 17 CATSRYPGGTSGNTIYF TGTGCCACCAGCAGATACCCGGGGGGGACATCTGGAAACACCATATATTTT
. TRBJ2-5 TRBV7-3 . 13 CASSLGAGETQYF TGTGCCAGCAGCTTAGGGGCAGGAGAGACCCAGTACTTC
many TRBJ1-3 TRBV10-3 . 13 CALGQSGGNTIYF TGTGCCTTAGGACAGTCTGGAGGAAACACCATATATTTT
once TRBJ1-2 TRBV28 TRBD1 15 CASSRGDRENYGYTF TGTGCCAGCAGTAGGGGAGACAGGGAAAACTATGGCTACACCTTC
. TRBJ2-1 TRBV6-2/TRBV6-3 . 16 CASSYLPGRSYNEQFF TGTGCCAGCAGTTACTTGCCGGGGAGATCCTACAATGAGCAGTTCTTC
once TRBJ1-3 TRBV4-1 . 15 CASSQVGSSGNTIYF TGCGCCAGCAGCCAAGTAGGGAGCTCTGGAAACACCATATATTTT
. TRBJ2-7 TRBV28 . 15 CASSLWTEIRYEQYF TGTGCCAGCAGTTTATGGACAGAGATTCGCTACGAGCAGTACTTC
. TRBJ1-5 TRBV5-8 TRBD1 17 CASSLSTGVRGNQPQHF TGTGCCAGCAGCTTGAGCACAGGGGTGCGTGGCAATCAGCCCCAGCATTTT
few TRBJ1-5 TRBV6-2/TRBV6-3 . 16 CASSYSGSRRSQPQHF TGTGCCAGCAGTTACTCCGGGTCTCGACGGAGTCAGCCCCAGCATTTT
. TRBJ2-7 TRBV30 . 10 CAWLSYEQYF TGTGCCTGGCTCAGCTACGAGCAGTACTTC